This T cell receptor beta chain was identified during a study of T cells after yellow fever vaccination. Overall study results and limits: Subsequent to the booster, the majority of primary-vaccination clones reappeared (under 98% CD4, about 90% CD8). A weaker secondary response peaked on day 5, the primary on day 15. Clonotypes appearing in both CD4 and CD8 compartments existed, and their share was small.

TCRdb ran MiXCR on the 5' RACE reads and lists one entry per CDR3 protein. The data hold hundreds of thousands of distinct CDR3 sequences, with around 4% observed a single time. V shed 5 bases and J shed 6 bases, with 11 bases lying between them. The CDR3 is made up of 13 amino acids. The germline V gene encodes CDR1 SGHTA and CDR2 FQGTGA. Worth noting for this clonotype: Its antigen remains unknown.

The J gene is TRBJ2-1, the V gene TRBV7-3; D remains unclear. This receptor was identified in a man younger than 35 who received the YFV17D yellow fever vaccine. The input for sequencing was PBMCs, taken on the day of the yellow fever booster vaccination. The CDR3 loop reads CASSLSDINEQFF. DNA of the CDR3: TGTGCCAGCAGCCTATCGGATATCAATGAGCAGTTCTTC.